The 13 T cell receptor beta chains below come from one sample, sequenced in a study of T cell repertoires in cytomegalovirus infection (dated by TCRdb to about 2019). Sequencing instrument: Illumina HiSeq 1500. TCRdb redid the processing of the public reads, applying fastp at Q25 and MiXCR, and retained in-frame beta chains. Every distinct CDR3 protein forms one entry, paired with its most common genes and DNA. This sample gives around 530,000 distinct CDR3 sequences in total; roughly 29% of them show up just once. The top ten constitute 13% of the sample. The sequencing input was PBMCs. These receptors came from a human donor in good health (CMV status not recorded). Some clones in this sample may be carry-over from other donors' samples.

The V call is TRBV27, the J call TRBJ1-6; D uncertain. CDR3 size: 18 residues. The germline V gene encodes CDR1 MNHEY and CDR2 SMNVEV (reference sequence). V lost 6 bases to trimming and J lost 5 bases, with 23 bases between them. The CDR3 sequence: CASSFRASSSINNSPLHF. The CDR3 bases are TGTGCCAGCAGCTTCCGGGCGTCCTCCTCGATTAATAATTCACCCCTCCACTTT.

This clonotype was counted only a few times. The chain joins TRBV7-9 to TRBJ1-1, with 8 bases matching TRBD1. Per the germline V gene, CDR1 is SEHNR and CDR2 is FQNEAQ (reference sequence). V lost 5 bases and J lost 1; bases outside the gene matches: 3. CDR3 length: 14 residues. In DNA, the CDR3 is TGTGCCAGCAGCGAACAGGGGGGGAACACTGAAGCTTTCTTT. It translates to CASSEQGGNTEAFF.

This clonotype was found a few times. The chain has TRBV28 and TRBJ1-1; D is undetermined. The CDR3 sequence is 15 residues long. Germline V gene lookup returns CDR1 MDHEN and CDR2 SYDVKM. Trimming stripped 6 bases from V and 5 bases from J, with 19 bases between. CDR3: CASSTPSRVGTEAFF. The CDR3 coding sequence is TGTGCCAGCAGCACCCCAAGTAGGGTGGGGACTGAAGCTTTCTTT. Full variable domain (missing parts from reference TRBV28 and TRBJ1-1): DVKVTQSSRYLVKRTGEKVFLECVQDMDHENMFWYRQDPGLGLRLIYFSYDVKMKEKGDIPEGYSVSREKKERFSLILESASTNQTSMYLCASSTPSRVGTEAFFGQGTRLTVV.

The V gene is TRBV5-4, the J gene TRBJ2-3; 7 bases agree with TRBD1. This CDR3 comprises 12 residues. Germline V lookup: CDR1 SGHNT, CDR2 YYREEE (reference sequence). J gave up 6 bases and V 4 bases, and 2 bases lay outside the gene matches. The CDR3 loop is CASSNRGDTQYF. In nucleotides, the CDR3 is TGTGCCAGCAGCAACAGGGGTGATACGCAGTATTTT.

This clonotype was found a few times. The chain links TRBV4-1 to TRBJ1-4, with D uncertain. Germline-derived CDR1 and CDR2 are MGHRA and YSYEKL. This CDR3 contains 13 residues. Between the trimmed V and J ends, which lost 1 base and 6 bases, there was a span of 6 bases. CDR3 in amino acids: CASSQVADEKLFF. As DNA, the CDR3 is TGCGCCAGCAGCCAAGTCGCAGATGAAAAACTGTTTTTT.

The V call is TRBV28, the J call TRBJ2-1, with D possibly called TRBD1 or TRBD2 (5 bases each). From germline, CDR1 is MDHEN and CDR2 SYDVKM. This CDR3 is 16 amino acids long. Deletions cut 4 bases from V and 9 bases from J, with 22 bases between. CDR3 sequence: CASSSVMGLAFSEQFF. As DNA, the CDR3 is TGTGCCAGCAGTTCTGTGATGGGGCTAGCTTTCAGTGAGCAGTTCTTC.

At least ten counts were recorded for this clonotype. The genes are TRBV7-2 and TRBJ2-1, with D possibly being TRBD1 (5 bases). Germline V gene sequence: CDR1 SGHTA, CDR2 FQGNSA. V lost 2 bases and J 0 bases, leaving 8 bases between the germline ends. CDR3 length equals 15 residues. The CDR3 DNA follows: TGTGCCAGCAGCTTAAAAGGGGACTCCTACAATGAGCAGTTCTTC. Translation gives CASSLKGDSYNEQFF.

The table lists this clonotype with many counts. The V and J genes are TRBV7-2 and TRBJ2-5; D may be TRBD1 (6 bases). V was clipped by 6 bases and J by 4 bases, with 18 bases between them. The CDR3 contains 15 residues. The V gene's germline CDR1 is SGHTA and CDR2 FQGNSA. The CDR3 DNA reads as TGTGCCAGCAGTTTTCAACAGGGCTCGGGAGAGACCCAGTACTTC. Protein sequence: CASSFQQGSGETQYF.

This clonotype came up many times. J is TRBJ2-1 and V is TRBV7-8; D may be TRBD2 (5 bases). The germline V gene encodes CDR1 SGHVS and CDR2 FQNEAQ. Trimming took 2 bases from V and 5 from J, leaving 13 bases between them. The CDR3 loop spans 15 amino acids. CDR3 bases: TGTGCCAGCAGCTTAAGAGGGAGTGGGAACAATGAGCAGTTCTTC. Its translation: CASSLRGSGNNEQFF.

This clonotype has a handful of counts. The chain combines TRBV6-5 with TRBJ1-4; D uncertain. The CDR3 has 15 residues. The germline CDR1 and CDR2 sequences are MNHEY and SVGAGI. The germline V and J ends were trimmed by 0 bases and 2 bases, with 7 bases remaining between them. The CDR3 protein is CASSYSMGTNEKLFF. As DNA, the CDR3 is TGTGCCAGCAGTTACTCTATGGGTACTAATGAAAAACTGTTTTTT.

The chain couples TRBV20-1 to TRBJ1-5, with D unclear. CDR1 is DFQATT and CDR2 is SNEGSKA in the germline V gene (reference sequence). V dropped 2 bases and J dropped 5 bases, with 10 bases sitting between them. The CDR3 contains 13 residues. In nucleotides, the CDR3 is TGCAGTGCTAGATGGGCAGTCGATCAGCCCCAGCATTTT. Protein sequence: CSARWAVDQPQHF.

This clonotype has just a few counts. The genes are TRBV6-1 and TRBJ2-3; TRBD2 matches at 8 bases. In germline, CDR1 is MNHNS, CDR2 SASEGT. The CDR3 consists of 18 residues. Trimming cost V 4 bases and J 3 bases; bases outside gene matches: 15. As DNA, the CDR3 is TGTGCCAGCAGTGTGTGGTCGGGGGGGCAGGGATTGACAGATACGCAGTATTTT. Its protein is CASSVWSGGQGLTDTQYF.

This clonotype was observed at least ten times. This chain links TRBV7-2 with TRBJ2-1; maybe TRBD2 (6 bases). The ends were cut back, 2 bases at V and 0 bases at J, with 29 bases in the middle. CDR3 length: 22 amino acids. Germline CDR1 SGHTA, CDR2 FQGNSA. CDR3 amino acids: CASSLLAEVGLPGLRSYNEQFF. The CDR3 DNA reads as TGTGCCAGCAGCTTATTGGCAGAGGTGGGACTCCCCGGATTGCGCTCCTACAATGAGCAGTTCTTC.